The 12 T cell receptor beta chains below were found in one sample sequenced in a study of cytomegalovirus exposure and HLA in healthy donors. PCR employed 60 Vbeta and 13 Jbeta primers. Clones were sequenced by immunoSEQ multiplex PCR, and TCRdb holds only the in-frame ones, with some missing. The sample includes 45,000 to 65,000 clones, 73% of them seen just once. Sequenced material: PBMCs. The origin of the receptors is a man between 18 and 29 years old in good health and CMV-seronegative.

The rearrangement joins TRBV28 to TRBJ2-2, with 12 bases that match TRBD2. The germline gives CDR1 MDHEN, CDR2 SYDVKM. The CDR3 covers 19 residues. With 10 bases clipped from V and 1 base from J, the junction kept 16 bases outside the gene matches. CDR3 residues: CATKNSDGTSGLNTGELFF. For the CDR3, the DNA is TGTGCCACCAAAAACTCGGACGGGACTAGCGGGTTGAACACCGGGGAGCTGTTTTTT.

This clone occurred once. The DNA of the CDR3 is TGTGCCAGCAGCCACCGGGACAGGGGGCCCCACAATGAGCAGTTCTTC. Its translation: CASSHRDRGPHNEQFF. The gene calls are TRBV7-8 and TRBJ2-1, with 12 bases that match TRBD1. The CDR3 has 16 amino acids. The J segment lost 5 bases and the V segment lost 5 bases, leaving 7 bases of the junction unmatched. CDR1 is SGHVS, CDR2 FQNEAQ, per germline.

This clone was recorded a few times. The CDR3 protein is CASSLGAGNTIYF. DNA of the CDR3: TGTGCCAGCAGCTTGGGAGCGGGAAACACCATATATTTT. The genes are TRBV5-4 and TRBJ1-3; no clear D. Trimming took 0 bases from V and 4 from J, leaving 5 bases between them. The V gene's germline CDR1 is SGHNT and CDR2 YYREEE (reference sequence). CDR3 size: 13 residues.

Only one count was recorded for this clone. J is TRBJ1-3 and V is TRBV30; D remains ambiguous. Germline CDR1 GTSNPN, CDR2 SVGIG (reference sequence). The CDR3 length is 16 residues. Between the trimmed V and J ends, which lost 0 bases and 4 bases, there was a span of 16 bases. The DNA of the CDR3 is TGTGCCTGGAGTGTATTCGGACTAACCAGCGGAAACACCATATATTTT. Translating gives CAWSVFGLTSGNTIYF.

By proportion, this clone is medium-sized. V gene TRBV28 combines with J gene TRBJ1-2; 8 bases agree with TRBD1. The ends lost 5 bases at V and 5 bases at J; junction bases unmatched: 7. The V gene's germline CDR1 is MDHEN and CDR2 SYDVKM. The CDR3 consists of 14 residues. The CDR3 region has the DNA TGTGCCAGCAGTCTACAGGGGGTTCAGTATGGCTACACCTTC. Protein product: CASSLQGVQYGYTF.

This sequence joins TRBV30 and TRBJ1-5; no firm D call. Trimming cost V 0 bases and J 7 bases, with 10 bases left between them. Per the germline V gene, CDR1 is GTSNPN and CDR2 is SVGIG (reference sequence). The CDR3 runs to 13 residues. The CDR3 DNA reads as TGTGCCTGGAGTGTGGGTCCGGGGCAGCCCCAGCATTTT. It codes for CAWSVGPGQPQHF. Supplemented by reference TRBV30 and TRBJ1-5, the full variable domain reads SQTIHQWPATLVQPVGSPLSLECTVEGTSNPNLYWYRQAAGRGLQLLFYSVGIGQISSEVPQNLSASRPQDRQFILSSKKLLLSDSGFYLCAWSVGPGQPQHFGDGTRLSIL.

The chain carries TRBV10-3 and TRBJ2-1; the D gene is possibly TRBD2 (6 bases). This CDR3 is 15 amino acids long. Per germline, CDR1 ENHRY and CDR2 SYGVKD. V gave up 2 bases and J gave up 0 bases, with 8 bases separating them. CDR3 coding DNA: TGTGCCATCAGTGAGGGAGGGAGCTCCTACAATGAGCAGTTCTTC. The encoded protein is CAISEGGSSYNEQFF.

The chain carries TRBV28 and TRBJ1-5; D is undetermined. The CDR3 is 12 residues long. Trimming shortened V by 2 bases and J by 7 bases, and 6 bases separated the two germline ends. Germline V gene lookup returns CDR1 MDHEN and CDR2 SYDVKM. Written as DNA, the CDR3 is TGTGCCAGCAGTTTAACTAGCCAGCCCCAGCATTTT. This translates into CASSLTSQPQHF.

The rearrangement joins TRBV9 to TRBJ1-1; D is perhaps TRBD1 (6 bases). This CDR3 is built from 12 residues. Trimming removed 10 bases at V and 1 base at J, with 11 bases between. The germline CDR1 and CDR2 sequences are SGDLS and YYNGEE. The CDR3 coding sequence is TGTGCCTCCGGGACACCGAACACTGAAGCTTTCTTT. Its protein product is CASGTPNTEAFF.

This chain connects TRBV29-1 to TRBJ2-3; 9 nucleotides align to TRBD2. CDR1 and CDR2 from the germline V gene are SQVTM and ANQGSEA. The CDR3 loop spans 14 amino acids. With 6 bases clipped from V and 0 bases from J, the junction kept 4 bases outside the gene matches. CDR3 region: CSVLAGFSTDTQYF. For the CDR3, the DNA is TGCAGCGTGCTAGCGGGGTTTAGCACAGATACGCAGTATTTT.

This chain uses TRBV10-3 with TRBJ2-5; TRBD1 might be the D (5 bases). The CDR3 covers 12 residues. Deletions cut 10 bases from V and 3 bases from J, with 12 bases between. CDR1 and CDR2 from the germline V gene are ENHRY and SYGVKD. CDR3 sequence: CATQGNEETQYF. In DNA, the CDR3 is TGTGCCACCCAGGGTAATGAAGAGACCCAGTACTTC.

V usage is TRBV29-1 and J usage is TRBJ2-1; D might be TRBD2 (5 bases). Per germline, CDR1 SQVTM and CDR2 ANQGSEA. This CDR3 is 14 amino acids long. V lost 2 bases and J lost 0, with 8 bases in between. The CDR3 bases are TGCAGCGTTGAAAGGAGCGGCTCCTACAATGAGCAGTTCTTC. It translates to CSVERSGSYNEQFF.